Listed here is a single T cell receptor beta chain. PCR employed 60 Vbeta and 13 Jbeta primers. Sequenced by immunoSEQ multiplex PCR; TCRdb stores in-frame clones only, minus some. The sample yields around 76,000 clones, roughly 64% seen once. This entry is derived from a study of cytomegalovirus exposure and HLA in healthy donors. The ends lost 2 bases at V and 4 bases at J; junction bases unmatched: 2. Per the germline V gene, CDR1 is MDHEN and CDR2 is SYDVKM. The CDR3 runs 15 residues. This TCR was sampled from a man aged 35-49 years in good health and CMV-seropositive. What was sequenced was PBMCs. The J gene is TRBJ2-5, the V gene TRBV28, with 12 bases identical to TRBD1. Here the CDR3 reads CASSLGGQGAETQYF. The CDR3 DNA follows: TGTGCCAGCAGTTTAGGGGGACAGGGGGCAGAGACCCAGTACTTC.